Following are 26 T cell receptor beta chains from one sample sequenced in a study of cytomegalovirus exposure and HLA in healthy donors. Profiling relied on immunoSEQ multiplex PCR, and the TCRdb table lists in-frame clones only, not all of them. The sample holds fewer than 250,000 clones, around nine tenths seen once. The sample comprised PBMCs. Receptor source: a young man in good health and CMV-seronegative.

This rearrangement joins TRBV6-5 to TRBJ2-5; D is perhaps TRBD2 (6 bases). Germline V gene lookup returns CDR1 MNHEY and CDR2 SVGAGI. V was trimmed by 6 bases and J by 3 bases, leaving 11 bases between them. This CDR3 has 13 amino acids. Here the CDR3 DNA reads TGTGCCAGCAGCCAGCTAGCGAAAGAGACCCAGTACTTC. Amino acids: CASSQLAKETQYF.

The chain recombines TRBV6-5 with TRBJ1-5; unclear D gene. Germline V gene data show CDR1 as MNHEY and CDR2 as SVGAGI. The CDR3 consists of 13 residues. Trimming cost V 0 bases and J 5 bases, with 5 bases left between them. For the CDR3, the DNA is TGTGCCAGCAGTTACTCGTTCGATCAGCCCCAGCATTTT. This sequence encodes CASSYSFDQPQHF.

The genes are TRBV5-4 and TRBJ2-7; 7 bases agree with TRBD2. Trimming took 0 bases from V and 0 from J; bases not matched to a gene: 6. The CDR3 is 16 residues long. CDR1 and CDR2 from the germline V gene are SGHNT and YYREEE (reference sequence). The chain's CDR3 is CASSLEGSGLSYEQYF. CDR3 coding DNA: TGTGCCAGCAGCTTGGAAGGTAGCGGGCTCTCCTACGAGCAGTACTTC.

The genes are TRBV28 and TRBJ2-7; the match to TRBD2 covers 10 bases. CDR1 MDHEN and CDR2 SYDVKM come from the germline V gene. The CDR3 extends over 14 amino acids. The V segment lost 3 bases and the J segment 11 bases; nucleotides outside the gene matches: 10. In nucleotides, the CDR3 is TGTGCCAGCAGTTTGTGGCTAGCGGGAGCGAGTGAGTACTTC. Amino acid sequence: CASSLWLAGASEYF. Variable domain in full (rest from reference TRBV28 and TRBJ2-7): DVKVTQSSRYLVKRTGEKVFLECVQDMDHENMFWYRQDPGLGLRLIYFSYDVKMKEKGDIPEGYSVSREKKERFSLILESASTNQTSMYLCASSLWLAGASEYFGPGTRLTVT.

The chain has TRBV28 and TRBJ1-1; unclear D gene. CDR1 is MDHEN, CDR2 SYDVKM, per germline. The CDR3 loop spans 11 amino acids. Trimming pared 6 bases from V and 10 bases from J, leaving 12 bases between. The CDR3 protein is CASRGLHRAFF. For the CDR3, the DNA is TGTGCCAGCAGGGGCTTACATCGAGCTTTCTTT. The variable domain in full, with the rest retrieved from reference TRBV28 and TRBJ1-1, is DVKVTQSSRYLVKRTGEKVFLECVQDMDHENMFWYRQDPGLGLRLIYFSYDVKMKEKGDIPEGYSVSREKKERFSLILESASTNQTSMYLCASRGLHRAFFGQGTRLTVV.

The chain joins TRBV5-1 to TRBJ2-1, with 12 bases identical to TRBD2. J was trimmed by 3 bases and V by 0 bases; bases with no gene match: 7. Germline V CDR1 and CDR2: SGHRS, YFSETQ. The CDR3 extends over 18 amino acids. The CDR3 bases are TGCGCCAGCAGCTTGGAACTAGCGGGAGGTGGGTTCTACAATGAGCAGTTCTTC. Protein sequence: CASSLELAGGGFYNEQFF.

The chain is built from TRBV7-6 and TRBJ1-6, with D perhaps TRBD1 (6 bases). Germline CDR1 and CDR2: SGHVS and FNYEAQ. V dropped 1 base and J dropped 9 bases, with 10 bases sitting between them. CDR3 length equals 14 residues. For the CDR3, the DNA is TGTGCCAGCAGCTTAGAGCGCAGGGGTTCACCCCTCCACTTT. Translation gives CASSLERRGSPLHF.

Here the CDR3 DNA reads TGTGCCAGCAGCCAAGATTTGGCGTCTTACAGTTATGGCTACACCTTC. Protein product: CASSQDLASYSYGYTF. V gene TRBV4-2 combines with J gene TRBJ1-2; no definite D call. The V and J ends lost 0 bases and 5 bases respectively, with 16 bases between them. There are 16 residues in the CDR3. The germline V gene has CDR1 LGHNA and CDR2 YNFKEQ.

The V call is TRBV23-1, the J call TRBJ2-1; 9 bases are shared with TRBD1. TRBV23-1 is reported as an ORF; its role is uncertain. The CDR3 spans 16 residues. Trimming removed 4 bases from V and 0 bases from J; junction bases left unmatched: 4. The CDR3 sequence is CASSRTGGSSYNEQFF. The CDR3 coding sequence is TGCGCCAGCAGTCGTACAGGGGGCTCCTCCTACAATGAGCAGTTCTTC.

The CDR3 region is CASSQTTAWGGTGELFF. In DNA, the CDR3 is TGCGCCAGCAGCCAGACTACCGCTTGGGGAGGGACCGGGGAGCTGTTTTTT. This rearrangement joins TRBV5-1 to TRBJ2-2, with TRBD2 matching over 7 bases. The CDR3 sequence is 17 residues long. Trimming removed 4 bases from V and 5 bases from J; junction bases left unmatched: 14. Germline-derived CDR1 and CDR2 are SGHRS and YFSETQ.

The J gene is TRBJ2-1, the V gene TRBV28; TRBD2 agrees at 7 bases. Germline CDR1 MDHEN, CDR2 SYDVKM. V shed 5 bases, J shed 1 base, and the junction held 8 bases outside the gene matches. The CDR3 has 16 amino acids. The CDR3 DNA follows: TGTGCCAGCAGTACACCCTCTAGCGGATCCTACAATGAGCAGTTCTTC. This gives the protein CASSTPSSGSYNEQFF.

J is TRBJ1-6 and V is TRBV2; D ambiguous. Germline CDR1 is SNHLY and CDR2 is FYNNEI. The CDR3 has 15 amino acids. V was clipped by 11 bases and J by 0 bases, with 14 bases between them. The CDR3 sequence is CAGSSESSYNSPLHF. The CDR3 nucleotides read TGTGCCGGGTCTAGCGAAAGCTCCTATAATTCACCCCTCCACTTT.

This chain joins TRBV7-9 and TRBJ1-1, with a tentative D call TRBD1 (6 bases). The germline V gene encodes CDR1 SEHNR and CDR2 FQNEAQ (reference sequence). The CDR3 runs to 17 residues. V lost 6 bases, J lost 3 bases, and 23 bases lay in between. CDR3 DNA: TGTGCCAGCAGGGGGGATTCGGGACATACTAGGGACACTGAAGCTTTCTTT. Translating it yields CASRGDSGHTRDTEAFF.

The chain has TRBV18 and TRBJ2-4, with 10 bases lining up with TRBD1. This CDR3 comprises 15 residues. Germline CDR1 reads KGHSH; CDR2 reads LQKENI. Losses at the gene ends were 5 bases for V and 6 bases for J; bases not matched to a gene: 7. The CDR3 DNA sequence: TGTGCCAGCTCATCCGGGACAGGGGAGGGAAACATTCAGTACTTC. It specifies CASSSGTGEGNIQYF.

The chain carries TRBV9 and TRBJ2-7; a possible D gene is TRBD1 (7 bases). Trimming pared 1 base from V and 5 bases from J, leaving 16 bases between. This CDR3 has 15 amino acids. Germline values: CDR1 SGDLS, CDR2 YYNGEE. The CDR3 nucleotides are TGTGCCAGCAGCGTAACTGGAGGGACAGTGGACGAGCAGTACTTC. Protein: CASSVTGGTVDEQYF.

The CDR3 coding sequence is TGCGCCAGCAGCCAAGATTTGAGACTAGCTTACAATGAGCAGTTCTTC. It codes for CASSQDLRLAYNEQFF. The genes are TRBV4-3 and TRBJ2-1, with 7 bases matching TRBD2. The CDR3 contains 16 residues. Trimming removed 0 bases from V and 4 bases from J; junction bases left unmatched: 6. Germline V gene lookup returns CDR1 LGHNA and CDR2 YSLEER.

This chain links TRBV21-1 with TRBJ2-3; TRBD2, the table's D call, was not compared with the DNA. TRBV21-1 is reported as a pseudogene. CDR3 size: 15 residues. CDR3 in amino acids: CASSRESTSTDTQYF. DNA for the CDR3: TGTGCCAGCAGCCGGGAAAGTACTAGCACAGATACGCAGTATTTT.

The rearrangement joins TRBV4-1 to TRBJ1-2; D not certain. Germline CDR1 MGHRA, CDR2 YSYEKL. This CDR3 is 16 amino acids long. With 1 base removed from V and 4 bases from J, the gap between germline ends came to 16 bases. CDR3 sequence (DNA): TGCGCCAGCAGCCAAGGGTCGGAACAGTCTGGCTATGGCTACACCTTC. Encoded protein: CASSQGSEQSGYGYTF.

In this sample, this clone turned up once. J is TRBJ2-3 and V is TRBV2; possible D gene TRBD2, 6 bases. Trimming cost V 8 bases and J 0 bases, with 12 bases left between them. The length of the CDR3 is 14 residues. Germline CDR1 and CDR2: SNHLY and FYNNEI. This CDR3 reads CASLRGTSTDTQYF. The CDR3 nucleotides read TGTGCCAGCTTACGGGGGACTAGCACAGATACGCAGTATTTT.

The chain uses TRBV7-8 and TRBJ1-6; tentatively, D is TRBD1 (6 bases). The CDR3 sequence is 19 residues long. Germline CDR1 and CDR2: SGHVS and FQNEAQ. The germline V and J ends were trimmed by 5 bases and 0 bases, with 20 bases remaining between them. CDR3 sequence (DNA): TGTGCCAGCAGCGCCCAGGGACACCTTAGGAGCTCCTATAATTCACCCCTCCACTTT. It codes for CASSAQGHLRSSYNSPLHF.

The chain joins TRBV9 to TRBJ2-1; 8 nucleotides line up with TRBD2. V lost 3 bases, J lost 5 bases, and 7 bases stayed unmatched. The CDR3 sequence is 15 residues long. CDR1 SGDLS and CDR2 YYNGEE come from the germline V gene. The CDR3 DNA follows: TGTGCCAGCAGCGGGAGCGGGGGCTACAACAATGAGCAGTTCTTC. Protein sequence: CASSGSGGYNNEQFF.

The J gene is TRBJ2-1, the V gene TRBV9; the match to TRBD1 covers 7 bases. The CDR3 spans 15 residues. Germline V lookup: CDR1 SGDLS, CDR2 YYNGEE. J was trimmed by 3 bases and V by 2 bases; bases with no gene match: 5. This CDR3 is CASSVQQGFYNEQFF. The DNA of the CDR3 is TGTGCCAGCAGCGTCCAACAGGGGTTCTACAATGAGCAGTTCTTC.

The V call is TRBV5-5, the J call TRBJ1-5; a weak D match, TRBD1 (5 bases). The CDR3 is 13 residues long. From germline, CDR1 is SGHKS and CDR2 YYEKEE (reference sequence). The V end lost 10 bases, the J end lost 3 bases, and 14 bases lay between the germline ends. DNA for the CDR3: TGTGCCTCCCGGGGAGGGGACAATCAGCCCCAGCATTTT. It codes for CASRGGDNQPQHF.

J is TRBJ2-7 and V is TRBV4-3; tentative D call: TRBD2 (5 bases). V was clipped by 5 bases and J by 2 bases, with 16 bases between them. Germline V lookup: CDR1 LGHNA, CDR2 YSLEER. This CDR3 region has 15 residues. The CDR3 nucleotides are TGCGCCAGCAGCTTTTTTCTGGCGGGTCCCTACGAGCAGTACTTC. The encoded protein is CASSFFLAGPYEQYF.

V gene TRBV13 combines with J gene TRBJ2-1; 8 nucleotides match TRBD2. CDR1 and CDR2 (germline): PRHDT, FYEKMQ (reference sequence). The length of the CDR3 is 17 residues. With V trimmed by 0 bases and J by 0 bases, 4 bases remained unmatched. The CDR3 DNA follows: TGTGCCAGCAGCTTAGGCTCCAGCGGGAGCTCCTACAATGAGCAGTTCTTC. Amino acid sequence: CASSLGSSGSSYNEQFF. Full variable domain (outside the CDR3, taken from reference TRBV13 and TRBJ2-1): AAGVIQSPRHLIKEKRETATLKCYPIPRHDTVYWYQQGPGQDPQFLISFYEKMQSDKGSIPDRFSAQQFSDYHSELNMSSLELGDSALYFCASSLGSSGSSYNEQFFGPGTRLTVL.

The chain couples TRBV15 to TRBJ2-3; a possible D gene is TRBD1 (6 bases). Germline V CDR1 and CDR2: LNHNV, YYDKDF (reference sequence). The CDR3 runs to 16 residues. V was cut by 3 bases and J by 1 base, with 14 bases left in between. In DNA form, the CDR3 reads TGTGCCACCAGCAGTCCTCAGGGGTCGGGCACAGATACGCAGTATTTT. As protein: CATSSPQGSGTDTQYF. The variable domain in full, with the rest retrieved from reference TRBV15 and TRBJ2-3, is DAMVIQNPRYQVTQFGKPVTLSCSQTLNHNVMYWYQQKSSQAPKLLFHYYDKDFNNEADTPDNFQSRRPNTSFCFLDIRSPGLGDTAMYLCATSSPQGSGTDTQYFGPGTRLTVL.